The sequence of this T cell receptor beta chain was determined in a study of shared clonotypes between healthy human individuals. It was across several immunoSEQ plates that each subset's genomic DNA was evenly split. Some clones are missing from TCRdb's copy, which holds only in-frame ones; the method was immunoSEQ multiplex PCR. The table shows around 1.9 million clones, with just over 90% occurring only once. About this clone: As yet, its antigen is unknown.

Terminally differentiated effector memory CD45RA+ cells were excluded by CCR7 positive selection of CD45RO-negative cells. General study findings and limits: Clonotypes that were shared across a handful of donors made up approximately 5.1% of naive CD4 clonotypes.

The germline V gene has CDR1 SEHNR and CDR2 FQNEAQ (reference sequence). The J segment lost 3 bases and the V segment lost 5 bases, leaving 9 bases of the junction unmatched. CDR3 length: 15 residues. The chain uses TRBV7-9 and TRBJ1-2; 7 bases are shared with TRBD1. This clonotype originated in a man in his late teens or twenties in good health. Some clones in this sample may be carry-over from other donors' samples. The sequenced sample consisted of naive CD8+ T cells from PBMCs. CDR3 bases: TGTGCCAGCAGCAACCCTAGGACAGGAGACTATGGCTACACCTTC. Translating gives CASSNPRTGDYGYTF.